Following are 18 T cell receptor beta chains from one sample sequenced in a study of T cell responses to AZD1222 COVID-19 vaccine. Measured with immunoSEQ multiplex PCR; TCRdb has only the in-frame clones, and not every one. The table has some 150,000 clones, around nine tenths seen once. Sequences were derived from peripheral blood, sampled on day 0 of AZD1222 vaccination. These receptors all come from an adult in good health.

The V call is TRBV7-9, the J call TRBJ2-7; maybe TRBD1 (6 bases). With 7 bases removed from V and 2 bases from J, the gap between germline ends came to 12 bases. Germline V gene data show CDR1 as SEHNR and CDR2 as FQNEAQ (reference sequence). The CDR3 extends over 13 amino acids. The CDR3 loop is CASMQGPTYEQYF. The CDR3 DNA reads TGTGCCAGCATGCAGGGGCCTACCTACGAGCAGTACTTC. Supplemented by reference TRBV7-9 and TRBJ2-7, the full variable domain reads DTGVSQNPRHKITKRGQNVTFRCDPISEHNRLYWYRQTLGQGPEFLTYFQNEAQLEKSRLLSDRFSAERPKGSFSTLEIQRTEQGDSAMYLCASMQGPTYEQYFGPGTRLTVT.

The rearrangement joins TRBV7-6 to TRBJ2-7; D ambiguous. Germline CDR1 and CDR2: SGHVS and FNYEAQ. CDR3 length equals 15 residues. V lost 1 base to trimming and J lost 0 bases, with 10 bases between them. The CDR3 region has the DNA TGTGCCAGCAGCTTAGAACAGCCTCACTCCTACGAGCAGTACTTC. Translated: CASSLEQPHSYEQYF.

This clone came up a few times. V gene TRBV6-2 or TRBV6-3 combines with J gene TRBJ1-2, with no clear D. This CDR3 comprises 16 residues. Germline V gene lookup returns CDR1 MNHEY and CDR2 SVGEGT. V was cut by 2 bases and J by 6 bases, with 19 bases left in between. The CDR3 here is CASSYDLGGKGHGYTF. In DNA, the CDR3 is TGTGCCAGCAGTTACGATTTAGGAGGTAAAGGTCATGGCTACACCTTC.

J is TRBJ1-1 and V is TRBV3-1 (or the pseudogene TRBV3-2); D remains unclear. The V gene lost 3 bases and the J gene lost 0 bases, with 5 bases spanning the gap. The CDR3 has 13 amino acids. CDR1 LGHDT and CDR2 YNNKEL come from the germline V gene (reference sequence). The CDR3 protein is CASSQTMNTEAFF. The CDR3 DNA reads TGTGCCAGCAGCCAGACGATGAACACTGAAGCTTTCTTT.

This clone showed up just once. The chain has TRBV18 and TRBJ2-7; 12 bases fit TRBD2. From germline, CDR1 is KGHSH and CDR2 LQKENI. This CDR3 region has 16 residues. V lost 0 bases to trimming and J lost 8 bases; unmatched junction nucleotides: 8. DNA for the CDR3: TGTGCCAGCTCACCACCGGCTAGCGGGAGGGCCTTCAAGCAGTACTTC. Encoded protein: CASSPPASGRAFKQYF.

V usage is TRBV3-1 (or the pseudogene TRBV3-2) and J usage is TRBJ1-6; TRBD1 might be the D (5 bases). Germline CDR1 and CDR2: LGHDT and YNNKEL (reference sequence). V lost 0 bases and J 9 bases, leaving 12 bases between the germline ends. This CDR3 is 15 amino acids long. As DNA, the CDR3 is TGTGCCAGCAGCCAAGACCCTCCCGGGGGTTCACCCCTCCACTTT. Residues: CASSQDPPGGSPLHF.

The CDR3 reads CASSFGTGSYEQYF. CDR3 nucleotide sequence: TGTGCCAGCAGCTTCGGGACAGGGTCCTACGAGCAGTACTTC. V is TRBV11-2 and J is TRBJ2-7; 9 bases are shared with TRBD1. The ends lost 3 bases at V and 1 base at J; junction bases unmatched: 1. Germline values: CDR1 SGHAT, CDR2 FQNNGV. The CDR3 runs 14 residues.

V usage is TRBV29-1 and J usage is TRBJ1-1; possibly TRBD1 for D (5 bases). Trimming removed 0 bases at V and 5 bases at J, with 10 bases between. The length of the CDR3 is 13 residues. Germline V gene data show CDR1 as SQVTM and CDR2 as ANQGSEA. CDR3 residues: CSVEDPRGTEAFF. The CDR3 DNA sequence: TGCAGCGTTGAAGACCCGCGGGGGACTGAAGCTTTCTTT. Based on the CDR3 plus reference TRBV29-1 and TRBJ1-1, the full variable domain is SAVISQKPSRDICQRGTSLTIQCQVDSQVTMMFWYRQQPGQSLTLIATANQGSEATYESGFVIDKFPISRPNLTFSTLTVSNMSPEDSSIYLCSVEDPRGTEAFFGQGTRLTVV.

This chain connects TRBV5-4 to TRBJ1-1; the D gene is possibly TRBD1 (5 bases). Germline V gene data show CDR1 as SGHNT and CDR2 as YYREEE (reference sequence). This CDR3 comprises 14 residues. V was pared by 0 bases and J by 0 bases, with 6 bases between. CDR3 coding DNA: TGTGCCAGCAGCTTGGACAGGATGAACACTGAAGCTTTCTTT. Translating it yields CASSLDRMNTEAFF.

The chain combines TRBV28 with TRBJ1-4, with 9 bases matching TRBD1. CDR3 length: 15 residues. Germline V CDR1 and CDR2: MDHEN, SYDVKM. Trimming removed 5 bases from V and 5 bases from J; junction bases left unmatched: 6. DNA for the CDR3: TGTGCCAGCAGTCCTCCCGGGACAGGGAATGAAAAACTGTTTTTT. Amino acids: CASSPPGTGNEKLFF.

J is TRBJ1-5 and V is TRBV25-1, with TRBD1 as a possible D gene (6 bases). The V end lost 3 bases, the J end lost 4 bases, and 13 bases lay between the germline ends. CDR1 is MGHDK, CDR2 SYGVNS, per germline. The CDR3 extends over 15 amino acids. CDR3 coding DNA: TGTGCCAGCAGTGAGCCCGGGACACCAAATCAGCCCCAGCATTTT. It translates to CASSEPGTPNQPQHF. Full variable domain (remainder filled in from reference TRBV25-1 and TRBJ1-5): EADIYQTPRYLVIGTGKKITLECSQTMGHDKMYWYQQDPGMELHLIHYSYGVNSTEKGDLSSESTVSRIRTEHFPLTLESARPSHTSQYLCASSEPGTPNQPQHFGDGTRLSIL.

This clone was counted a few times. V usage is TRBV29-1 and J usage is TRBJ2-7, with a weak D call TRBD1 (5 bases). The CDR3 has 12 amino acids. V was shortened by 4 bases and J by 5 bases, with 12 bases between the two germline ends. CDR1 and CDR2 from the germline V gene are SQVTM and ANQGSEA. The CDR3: CSVGSWGNEQYF. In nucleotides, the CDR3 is TGCAGCGTTGGGTCCTGGGGCAACGAGCAGTACTTC.

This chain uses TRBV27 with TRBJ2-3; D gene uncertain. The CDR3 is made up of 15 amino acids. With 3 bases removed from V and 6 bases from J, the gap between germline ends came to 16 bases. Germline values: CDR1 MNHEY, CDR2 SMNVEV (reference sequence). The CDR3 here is CASSLMTPNTDTQYF. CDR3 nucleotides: TGTGCCAGCAGTTTGATGACACCGAACACCGATACGCAGTATTTT.

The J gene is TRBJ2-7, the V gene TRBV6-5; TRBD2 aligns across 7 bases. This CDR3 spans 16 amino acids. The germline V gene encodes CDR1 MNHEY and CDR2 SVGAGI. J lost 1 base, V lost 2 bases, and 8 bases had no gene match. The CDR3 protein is CASSYLAEGSSYEQYF. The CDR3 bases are TGTGCCAGCAGTTACCTAGCGGAGGGGTCTTCCTACGAGCAGTACTTC.

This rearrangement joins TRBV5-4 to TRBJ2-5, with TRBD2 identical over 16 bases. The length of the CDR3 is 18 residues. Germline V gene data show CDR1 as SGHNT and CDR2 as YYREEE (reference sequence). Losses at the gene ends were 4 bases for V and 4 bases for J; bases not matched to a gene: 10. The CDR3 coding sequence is TGTGCCAGCAGCCTACCCGGGACTAGCGGGAGGGATCGAGAGACCCAGTACTTC. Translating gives CASSLPGTSGRDRETQYF.

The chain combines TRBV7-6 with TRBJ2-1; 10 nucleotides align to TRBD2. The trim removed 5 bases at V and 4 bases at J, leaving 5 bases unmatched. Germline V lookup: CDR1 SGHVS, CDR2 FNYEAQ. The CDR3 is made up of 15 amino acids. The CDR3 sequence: CASSQTSGEYNEQFF. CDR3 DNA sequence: TGTGCCAGCAGCCAAACTAGCGGGGAGTACAATGAGCAGTTCTTC.

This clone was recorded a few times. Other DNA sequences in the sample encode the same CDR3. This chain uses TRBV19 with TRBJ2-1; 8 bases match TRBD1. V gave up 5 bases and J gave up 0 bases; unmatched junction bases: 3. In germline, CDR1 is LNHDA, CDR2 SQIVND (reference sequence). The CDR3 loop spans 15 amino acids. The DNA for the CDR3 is TGTGCCAGTAGTCCCGACAGGGGCTCCTACAATGAGCAGTTCTTC. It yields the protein CASSPDRGSYNEQFF.

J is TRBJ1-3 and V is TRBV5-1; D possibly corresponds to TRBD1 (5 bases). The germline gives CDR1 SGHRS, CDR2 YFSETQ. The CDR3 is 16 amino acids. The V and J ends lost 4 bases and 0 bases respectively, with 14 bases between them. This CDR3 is CASSVRDTVSGNTIYF. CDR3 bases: TGCGCCAGCAGCGTCAGGGATACGGTCTCTGGAAACACCATATATTTT. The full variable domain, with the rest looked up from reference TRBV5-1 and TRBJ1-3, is KAGVTQTPRYLIKTRGQQVTLSCSPISGHRSVSWYQQTPGQGLQFLFEYFSETQRNKGNFPGRFSGRQFSNSRSEMNVSTLELGDSALYLCASSVRDTVSGNTIYFGEGSWLTVV.